These 18 T cell receptor beta chains were sequenced from one sample in a study of beta chain features in type 1 diabetes. Expressed TCRB transcripts were sequenced after all isolated RNA was converted to cDNA. TCRdb's copy holds only in-frame clones and misses some; the assay was immunoSEQ multiplex PCR. The data contain hundreds of thousands of clones, 15% to 17% of them seen just once; the ten biggest clones take up approximately 0.087%. Sequenced input: naive CD4+ T cells from blood. The receptors shown here come from a young man in good health.

This clone was recorded a few times. The chain links TRBV7-9 to TRBJ2-1; 9 bases map to TRBD2. The germline CDR1 and CDR2 sequences are SEHNR and FQNEAQ (reference sequence). The junction had 3 bases not matched to a gene; V was cut back by 2 bases and J by 7 bases. The CDR3 is 14 residues long. CDR3 region: CASSLSSGKNEQFF. As DNA, the CDR3 is TGTGCCAGCAGCTTATCTAGCGGGAAAAATGAGCAGTTCTTC.

For this clone: The junction differs from germline at one of its ends, possibly a read error. V gene TRBV28 combines with J gene TRBJ1-5; no clear D. This CDR3 contains 12 residues. Germline assignment: CDR1 MDHEN and CDR2 SYDVKM. CDR3: CASSPSIQPQHF. CDR3 in DNA: TGTGCCAGCAGTCCGAGCATTCAGCCCCAGCATTTT.

The chain joins TRBV5-4 to TRBJ2-3; 10 nucleotides align to TRBD2. The junction had 4 bases not matched to a gene; V was cut back by 4 bases and J by 5 bases. Germline V lookup: CDR1 SGHNT, CDR2 YYREEE (reference sequence). This CDR3 has 14 residues. Here the CDR3 reads CASSTSGAVDTQYF. The CDR3 DNA follows: TGTGCCAGCAGCACTAGCGGGGCTGTAGATACGCAGTATTTT.

V is TRBV7-2 and J is TRBJ1-1; no reliable D call. Germline lookup yields CDR1 SGHTA and CDR2 FQGNSA. Trimming took off 4 bases at V and 2 bases at J, with 8 bases between the two ends. This CDR3 has 13 residues. The CDR3 loop reads CASSSSVNTEAFF. CDR3 nucleotide sequence: TGTGCCAGCAGCTCCTCGGTCAACACTGAAGCTTTCTTT.

This clone was detected only a few times. This sequence joins TRBV7-2 and TRBJ2-7; unclear D gene. The CDR3 has 14 residues. Germline V lookup: CDR1 SGHTA, CDR2 FQGNSA. The V end lost 6 bases, the J end lost 2 bases, and 14 bases lay between the germline ends. CDR3 residues: CASSSGPPAYEQYF. The CDR3 DNA reads as TGTGCCAGCAGTTCCGGGCCACCGGCCTACGAGCAGTACTTC.

This clone was counted only a few times. The CDR3 DNA sequence: TGCGCCAGCAGCTTGGCCCAAGGGGCTGGGGCCAACGTCCTGACTTTC. Translation gives CASSLAQGAGANVLTF. This chain links TRBV5-1 with TRBJ2-6; TRBD1 is a possible D gene (5 bases). Germline CDR1 reads SGHRS; CDR2 reads YFSETQ. With 0 bases removed from V and 2 bases from J, the gap between germline ends came to 9 bases. There are 16 residues in the CDR3.

The rearrangement links TRBV5-1 to TRBJ2-2, with D unresolved. V dropped 4 bases and J dropped 0 bases, with 16 bases sitting between them. Germline CDR1 reads SGHRS; CDR2 reads YFSETQ. The CDR3 runs to 17 residues. This CDR3 reads CASSTAPQPTNTGELFF. DNA for the CDR3: TGCGCCAGCAGCACAGCGCCTCAGCCTACGAACACCGGGGAGCTGTTTTTT.

This clone appeared once. V is TRBV28 and J is TRBJ1-2; D call uncertain. The length of the CDR3 is 12 residues. V lost 3 bases and J lost 8, with 10 bases in between. The germline V gene encodes CDR1 MDHEN and CDR2 SYDVKM. The CDR3 sequence is CASSLRVGGYTF. The CDR3 bases are TGTGCCAGCAGTTTGAGGGTGGGCGGCTACACCTTC.

This CDR3 is CASSSINQPQHF. The DNA of the CDR3 is TGTGCCAGCAGTTCCATAAATCAGCCCCAGCATTTT. The V call is TRBV27, the J call TRBJ1-5, with D hard to call. V lost 4 bases and J lost 4, with 5 bases in between. The CDR3 contains 12 residues. CDR1 and CDR2 (germline): MNHEY, SMNVEV (reference sequence).

This clone occurred a few times. The rearrangement links TRBV4-2 to TRBJ2-1; TRBD2 aligns across 7 bases. The germline gives CDR1 LGHNA, CDR2 YNFKEQ. The V gene end was trimmed by 4 bases and the J gene end by 0 bases; junction bases not matched to a gene: 6. This CDR3 is 16 amino acids long. The CDR3 coding sequence is TGTGCCAGCAGCCCTAGTCTAGCGGCCTCCTACAATGAGCAGTTCTTC. Encoded protein: CASSPSLAASYNEQFF.

In this sample, this clone turned up a few times. The V and J genes are TRBV10-3 and TRBJ1-1; D not certain. The germline V gene encodes CDR1 ENHRY and CDR2 SYGVKD. V lost 3 bases and J lost 0, with 17 bases in between. The CDR3 covers 17 residues. The CDR3 DNA sequence: TGTGCCATCAGTGAAGTGGTGTCGGAATCGGTGAACACTGAAGCTTTCTTT. It encodes CAISEVVSESVNTEAFF.

CDR3 coding DNA: TGTGCCAGCAGCTTAGCCCCGAATCGCTATGGCTACACCTTC. Its translation: CASSLAPNRYGYTF. This chain links TRBV11-2 with TRBJ1-2; D is ambiguous. Deletions cut 1 base from V and 4 bases from J, with 10 bases between. Germline-derived CDR1 and CDR2 are SGHAT and FQNNGV. This CDR3 has 14 amino acids.

The V and J genes are TRBV20-1 and TRBJ1-2; D remains ambiguous. From germline, CDR1 is DFQATT and CDR2 SNEGSKA (reference sequence). Deletions cut 4 bases from V and 2 bases from J, with 5 bases between. The CDR3 totals 11 residues. CDR3 DNA sequence: TGCAGTGCTAAGGCAAACTATGGCTACACCTTC. Translated, it gives CSAKANYGYTF.

This clone appeared a few times. This chain uses TRBV19 with TRBJ2-7, with D perhaps matching TRBD1 or TRBD2 (5 bases each). CDR1 and CDR2 (germline): LNHDA, SQIVND (reference sequence). The CDR3 spans 15 residues. V was pared by 6 bases and J by 1 base, with 16 bases between. In DNA form, the CDR3 reads TGTGCCAGTAGGACGTCAGGGAGAGGGTCCTACGAGCAGTACTTC. Translating it yields CASRTSGRGSYEQYF. Full variable domain (missing parts from reference TRBV19 and TRBJ2-7): DGGITQSPKYLFRKEGQNVTLSCEQNLNHDAMYWYRQDPGQGLRLIYYSQIVNDFQKGDIAEGYSVSREKKESFPLTVTSAQKNPTAFYLCASRTSGRGSYEQYFGPGTRLTVT.

The chain carries TRBV5-1 and TRBJ2-3, with D hard to call. The germline V and J ends were trimmed by 0 bases and 2 bases, with 13 bases remaining between them. Germline lookup yields CDR1 SGHRS and CDR2 YFSETQ. The CDR3 has 16 amino acids. CDR3 in DNA: TGCGCCAGCAGCTTGGGCCAGCGCATAAACACAGATACGCAGTATTTT. The encoded protein is CASSLGQRINTDTQYF.

V usage is TRBV2 and J usage is TRBJ2-1; the D is unclear. Per the germline V gene, CDR1 is SNHLY and CDR2 is FYNNEI. The CDR3 covers 12 residues. V was clipped by 6 bases and J by 5 bases, with 8 bases between them. CDR3 region: CASRLDHNEQFF. As DNA, the CDR3 is TGTGCCAGCAGGCTGGATCACAATGAGCAGTTCTTC. Using reference TRBV2 and TRBJ2-1 for the parts outside the CDR3, the full variable domain is EPEVTQTPSHQVTQMGQEVILRCVPISNHLYFYWYRQILGQKVEFLVSFYNNEISEKSEIFDDQFSVERPDGSNFTLKIRSTKLEDSAMYFCASRLDHNEQFFGPGTRLTVL.

This clone was counted a few times. The J gene is TRBJ2-7, the V gene TRBV27, with 10 bases aligning to TRBD2. CDR1 and CDR2 (germline): MNHEY, SMNVEV (reference sequence). CDR3 length: 15 amino acids. Trimming took 5 bases from V and 3 from J; bases not matched to a gene: 7. DNA for the CDR3: TGTGCCAGCAGTCTATTGACTAGCGGGTTCTACGAGCAGTACTTC. Translating gives CASSLLTSGFYEQYF.

This chain connects TRBV28 to TRBJ2-2, with 8 bases matching TRBD1. With V trimmed by 6 bases and J by 3 bases, 9 bases remained unmatched. Germline V gene sequence: CDR1 MDHEN, CDR2 SYDVKM. The CDR3 contains 16 residues. The CDR3 protein is CASSQFGQGHTGELFF. CDR3 nucleotides: TGTGCCAGCAGCCAATTCGGACAGGGTCACACCGGGGAGCTGTTTTTT.